Presented here are 26 T cell receptor beta chains from one specimen sequenced in a study of a mutant IDH1 vaccine in newly diagnosed glioma. Data came from immunoSEQ multiplex PCR; TCRdb stores just in-frame clones and leaves some out. The profile shows 50,000 or so clones, 80% to 90% of them singletons. Sample time point: baseline, week 1 (first vaccination visit). Regarding treatment: pre-vaccination baseline after standard-of-care therapy. Specimen: PBMCs, collected from a glioma patient treated with radiotherapy, temozolomide or both. These receptors came from a man between 18 and 35 years old with glioma.

This clone has just a few counts. The chain recombines TRBV5-4 with TRBJ1-2; D perhaps matches TRBD1 (5 bases). Trimming took off 4 bases at V and 3 bases at J, with 22 bases between the two ends. This CDR3 is 17 amino acids long. CDR1 and CDR2 (germline): SGHNT, YYREEE (reference sequence). In DNA, the CDR3 is TGTGCCAGCAGCCCACTCCCCCAGGACACACGAGACTATGGCTACACCTTC. Its protein product is CASSPLPQDTRDYGYTF.

The gene calls are TRBV19 and TRBJ2-7, with TRBD2 as a possible D gene (6 bases). The CDR3 contains 14 residues. Between the trimmed V and J ends, which lost 5 bases and 3 bases, there was a span of 14 bases. The germline V gene has CDR1 LNHDA and CDR2 SQIVND (reference sequence). DNA of the CDR3: TGTGCCAGTAGTTGGAGGGTCGGAGACTACGAGCAGTACTTC. Translation: CASSWRVGDYEQYF.

The chain recombines TRBV5-1 with TRBJ2-7; 8 positions match TRBD2. The CDR3 has 17 residues. Germline V lookup: CDR1 SGHRS, CDR2 YFSETQ. The junction had 15 bases not matched to a gene; V was cut back by 4 bases and J by 3 bases. The CDR3 loop reads CASSPRGGLVSLYEQYF. In DNA, the CDR3 is TGCGCCAGCAGCCCCCGGGGGGGGCTGGTCTCCCTCTACGAGCAGTACTTC.

This clone was seen a few times. The V gene is TRBV30, the J gene TRBJ1-5, with TRBD1 identical over 7 bases. The V segment lost 6 bases and the J segment 3 bases; nucleotides outside the gene matches: 8. Germline V gives CDR1 GTSNPN, CDR2 SVGIG (reference sequence). The CDR3 contains 14 residues. The CDR3 loop reads CACSGTAINQPQHF. The CDR3, as DNA: TGTGCCTGTTCCGGGACAGCAATCAATCAGCCCCAGCATTTT.

V usage is TRBV13 and J usage is TRBJ1-1; 8 nucleotides align to TRBD1. The CDR3 is made up of 15 amino acids. Germline CDR1 PRHDT, CDR2 FYEKMQ (reference sequence). The V gene end was trimmed by 3 bases and the J gene end by 5 bases; junction bases not matched to a gene: 8. Here the CDR3 reads CASSFGQGQVTEAFF. In nucleotides, the CDR3 is TGTGCCAGCAGCTTTGGACAGGGCCAGGTGACTGAAGCTTTCTTT.

The rearrangement uses TRBV7-9 and TRBJ1-2; no firm D call. With 5 bases removed from V and 2 bases from J, the gap between germline ends came to 18 bases. The CDR3 has 16 amino acids. Germline loops: CDR1 SEHNR, CDR2 FQNEAQ (reference sequence). The CDR3 protein is CASSPGSWAGNYGYTF. In nucleotides, the CDR3 is TGTGCCAGCAGCCCCGGATCGTGGGCCGGGAACTATGGCTACACCTTC.

The CDR3 DNA reads as TGTGCCAGCAGCTTAGCCCTAGAGTACTCCTACGAGCAGTACTTC. Its translation: CASSLALEYSYEQYF. The V gene is TRBV7-8, the J gene TRBJ2-7; D ambiguous. The germline V gene has CDR1 SGHVS and CDR2 FQNEAQ. The CDR3 consists of 15 residues. V shed 0 bases and J shed 0 bases, with 9 bases lying between them.

The chain couples TRBV7-9 to TRBJ1-1; no reliable D call. This CDR3 is built from 15 residues. V was shortened by 1 base and J by 2 bases, with 11 bases between the two germline ends. CDR1 SEHNR and CDR2 FQNEAQ come from the germline V gene (reference sequence). The CDR3 sequence is CASSLVWTRNTEAFF. The CDR3 DNA reads as TGTGCCAGCAGCTTAGTTTGGACGCGAAACACTGAAGCTTTCTTT.

This clone has a handful of counts. This sample includes further DNA sequences coding for the same CDR3. This chain joins TRBV5-6 and TRBJ2-2; D possibly corresponds to TRBD2 (6 bases). From germline, CDR1 is SGHDT and CDR2 YYEEEE. V was trimmed by 0 bases and J by 5 bases, leaving 8 bases between them. This CDR3 is 14 amino acids long. The CDR3 DNA is TGTGCCAGCAGCTTGGTGAGCGGGACCGGGGAGCTGTTTTTT. It is translated as CASSLVSGTGELFF.

V usage is TRBV4-1 and J usage is TRBJ1-5, with 7 nucleotides matching TRBD1. The V gene end was trimmed by 4 bases and the J gene end by 3 bases; junction bases not matched to a gene: 6. The germline CDR1 and CDR2 sequences are MGHRA and YSYEKL. This CDR3 is 15 amino acids long. The CDR3 protein is CASSPRDSLNQPQHF. The CDR3 DNA reads TGCGCCAGCAGCCCCAGGGACAGCCTCAATCAGCCCCAGCATTTT.

The CDR3 is CASRGRGGINEQYF. In DNA form, the CDR3 reads TGTGCCAGCAGAGGGAGGGGGGGGATCAACGAGCAGTACTTC. This sequence joins TRBV5-5 and TRBJ2-7, with D perhaps matching TRBD2 (7 bases). With 5 bases removed from V and 5 bases from J, the gap between germline ends came to 17 bases. CDR3 length: 14 residues. The germline CDR1 and CDR2 sequences are SGHKS and YYEKEE (reference sequence).

This chain joins TRBV4-2 and TRBJ1-5; D is uncertain. CDR3 length: 13 residues. V shed 0 bases and J shed 4 bases, with 4 bases lying between them. The germline gives CDR1 LGHNA, CDR2 YNFKEQ. This CDR3 reads CASSQDLNQPQHF. CDR3 bases: TGTGCCAGCAGCCAAGATTTGAATCAGCCCCAGCATTTT.

The chain's CDR3 is CASSLERTSGSSSYEQYF. For the CDR3, the DNA is TGCGCCAGCAGCTTGGAACGGACTAGCGGGTCGAGCTCCTACGAGCAGTACTTC. This rearrangement joins TRBV5-1 to TRBJ2-7, with 11 nucleotides matching TRBD2. Germline V CDR1 and CDR2: SGHRS, YFSETQ. This CDR3 region has 18 residues. V shed 0 bases and J 0 bases; nucleotides not matched to a gene: 8.

The V and J genes are TRBV2 and TRBJ1-1; D perhaps matches TRBD1 (6 bases). The germline V and J ends were trimmed by 4 bases and 7 bases, with 16 bases remaining between them. From germline, CDR1 is SNHLY and CDR2 FYNNEI. The CDR3 runs to 14 residues. The CDR3 coding sequence is TGTGCCAGCAGTGCCCCCGACAGGAGATTTGAAGCTTTCTTT. Its translation: CASSAPDRRFEAFF.

This clone has a handful of counts. The chain couples TRBV6-5 to TRBJ1-5; a weak D match, TRBD1 (5 bases). V shed 2 bases and J shed 4 bases, with 9 bases lying between them. The CDR3 totals 14 residues. Germline lookup yields CDR1 MNHEY and CDR2 SVGAGI. This chain's CDR3 is CASSYIRGNQPQHF. CDR3 DNA: TGTGCCAGCAGTTACATTCGGGGGAATCAGCCCCAGCATTTT.

In DNA form, the CDR3 reads TGCGCCAGCAAACTACAGGGGGCGCTTGGCACAGATACGCAGTATTTT. Translation: CASKLQGALGTDTQYF. This chain joins TRBV5-1 and TRBJ2-3; 9 positions match TRBD1. V lost 6 bases, J lost 1 base, and 9 bases stayed unmatched. In germline, CDR1 is SGHRS, CDR2 YFSETQ. The CDR3 covers 16 residues.

The CDR3 DNA reads as TGTGCCAGCAGTGGTGTTATAGGCTCTGGGGCCAACGTCCTGACTTTC. Translated: CASSGVIGSGANVLTF. The chain has TRBV28 and TRBJ2-6, with D unresolved. This CDR3 region has 16 residues. Germline CDR1 and CDR2: MDHEN and SYDVKM. V was cut by 5 bases and J by 0 bases, with 11 bases left in between.

This clone has at least ten counts. The gene calls are TRBV4-1 and TRBJ2-2; D might be TRBD2 (5 bases). V was shortened by 0 bases and J by 7 bases, with 12 bases between the two germline ends. The CDR3 has 15 residues. The V gene's germline CDR1 is MGHRA and CDR2 YSYEKL. The CDR3 DNA is TGCGCCAGCAGCCAAGATCCGGAGGTTGGCGGGGAGCTGTTTTTT. This codes for CASSQDPEVGGELFF.

The chain recombines TRBV29-1 with TRBJ1-6; 10 bases align to TRBD1. Germline V CDR1 and CDR2: SQVTM, ANQGSEA. Germline trimming cut 3 bases from V and 12 bases from J; bases unmatched to any gene: 11. The CDR3 sequence is 15 residues long. The CDR3 here is CSVEGQGFLPLPLHF. In nucleotides, the CDR3 is TGCAGCGTTGAGGGACAGGGGTTTCTCCCTTTACCCCTCCACTTT.

The chain links TRBV29-1 to TRBJ1-2; 7 bases agree with TRBD1. Germline V gives CDR1 SQVTM, CDR2 ANQGSEA. V lost 1 base to trimming and J lost 8 bases; unmatched junction nucleotides: 10. The length of the CDR3 is 14 residues. CDR3 protein: CSVEAPGQTSGYTF. CDR3 coding DNA: TGCAGCGTTGAAGCCCCGGGACAGACTTCAGGCTACACCTTC.

The V gene is TRBV28, the J gene TRBJ2-7, with D possibly TRBD2 on 5 matching bases. Germline CDR1 is MDHEN and CDR2 is SYDVKM. Trimming took off 7 bases at V and 0 bases at J, with 13 bases between the two ends. The CDR3 sequence is 14 residues long. The DNA for the CDR3 is TGTGCCAGCACCGGGAATGTGCTCTCCTACGAGCAGTACTTC. This sequence encodes CASTGNVLSYEQYF.

The chain employs TRBV27 and TRBJ2-7; D remains unclear. This CDR3 has 15 residues. Germline-derived CDR1 and CDR2 are MNHEY and SMNVEV (reference sequence). The V end was cut by 5 bases, the J end by 3 bases, with 17 bases between. CDR3 sequence (DNA): TGTGCCAGCAGTCCCATAGTTAAGAGGAACTACGAGCAGTACTTC. It is translated as CASSPIVKRNYEQYF.

This clone has just a few counts. This chain connects TRBV5-1 to TRBJ1-1; TRBD1 might be the D (6 bases). The CDR3 length is 15 residues. Germline CDR1 SGHRS, CDR2 YFSETQ. With 6 bases removed from V and 0 bases from J, the gap between germline ends came to 15 bases. Written as DNA, the CDR3 is TGCGCCAGCAAGGACTCGACAGGCGTGAACACTGAAGCTTTCTTT. Residues: CASKDSTGVNTEAFF.

This chain uses TRBV27 with TRBJ1-2; D perhaps matches TRBD1 (5 bases). Germline CDR1 is MNHEY and CDR2 is SMNVEV (reference sequence). This CDR3 contains 12 residues. V was pared by 7 bases and J by 10 bases, with 16 bases between. The CDR3 here is CASTSRGVPYTF. The CDR3 DNA sequence: TGTGCCAGCACCTCCCGGGGGGTTCCCTACACCTTC.

The V and J genes are TRBV2 and TRBJ1-4, with D perhaps TRBD1 (5 bases). Trimming shortened V by 2 bases and J by 6 bases, and 22 bases separated the two germline ends. The CDR3 extends over 18 amino acids. Germline lookup yields CDR1 SNHLY and CDR2 FYNNEI. The CDR3 region is CASSERGDGDWRDEKLFF. DNA of the CDR3: TGTGCCAGCAGTGAAAGGGGAGATGGGGACTGGCGGGATGAAAAACTGTTTTTT.

This chain links TRBV29-1 with TRBJ2-7; 9 bases fit TRBD1. The CDR3 length is 13 residues. The V gene's germline CDR1 is SQVTM and CDR2 ANQGSEA. With V trimmed by 7 bases and J by 2 bases, 6 bases remained unmatched. CDR3 nucleotide sequence: TGCAGCGGACAGACAGGGGGGACCTACGAGCAGTACTTC. Translation: CSGQTGGTYEQYF.